The next 3 T cell receptor beta chains were all read from a single sample in a study of OX40 agonist ivuxolimab in advanced cancers. Sequencing used immunoSEQ multiplex PCR; TCRdb keeps in-frame clones, though not all of them. This sample has tens of thousands of clones, with roughly 85% found just once. Sequenced material: CD4+ or CD8+ T cells sorted from blood, taken in a trial of the OX40 agonist ivuxolimab. Receptor source: an adult with an advanced solid tumor such as melanoma, head and neck, liver or kidney cancer.

The J gene is TRBJ2-1, the V gene TRBV19; 7 nucleotides match TRBD1. This CDR3 has 14 residues. Germline V gives CDR1 LNHDA, CDR2 SQIVND (reference sequence). V was pared by 7 bases and J by 3 bases, with 6 bases of the junction left unmatched. As DNA, the CDR3 is TGTGCCAGTACCCCGGGACAGAACTACAATGAGCAGTTCTTC. Its translation is CASTPGQNYNEQFF.

The chain links TRBV19 to TRBJ1-1; D is undetermined. This CDR3 has 14 amino acids. CDR1 LNHDA and CDR2 SQIVND come from the germline V gene (reference sequence). With 5 bases removed from V and 4 bases from J, the gap between germline ends came to 14 bases. The CDR3 region is CASSYEGFGTEAFF. The CDR3 DNA reads as TGTGCCAGTAGTTACGAGGGCTTCGGCACTGAAGCTTTCTTT.

This rearrangement joins TRBV5-5 to TRBJ1-2, with D possibly TRBD1 on 6 matching bases. The V gene's germline CDR1 is SGHKS and CDR2 YYEKEE (reference sequence). The CDR3 contains 15 residues. The V and J ends lost 4 bases and 0 bases respectively, with 13 bases between them. The CDR3, as DNA: TGTGCCAGCAGCGGTGGACAGAACCCTAACTATGGCTACACCTTC. Amino acid sequence: CASSGGQNPNYGYTF.